Below are 9 T cell receptor beta chains sequenced from a single sample in a study of blood T cells in healthy people across ages. Combining a sample-barcoded 5' primer with a J-beta primer mix, a second PCR ran for about 7 to 12 cycles. TCRdb analysed the 5' RACE reads with MiXCR anew, one entry per CDR3 protein. The data hold approximately 810,000 distinct CDR3 sequences, with around 26% observed a single time. Input material: blood. These receptor sequences come from a woman aged 80 or older in good health.

At least ten counts were recorded for this clonotype. The rearrangement links TRBV11-2 to TRBJ2-5; tentatively, D is TRBD1 (6 bases). Germline V CDR1 and CDR2: SGHAT, FQNNGV. The ends were cut back, 2 bases at V and 3 bases at J, with 10 bases in the middle. CDR3 length: 14 residues. CDR3 coding DNA: TGTGCCAGCAGCTTACCGGGACACAAAGAGACCCAGTACTTC. Protein: CASSLPGHKETQYF.

This clonotype was seen only once. The chain carries TRBV7-2 and TRBJ1-2; 8 bases match TRBD1. Looked up from germline, CDR1 is SGHTA and CDR2 is FQGNSA. The CDR3 has 16 residues. The junction had 13 bases not matched to a gene; V was cut back by 5 bases and J by 5 bases. The CDR3 sequence is CASSLTGEGYTYGYTF. The CDR3 DNA reads as TGTGCCAGCAGCCTGACAGGGGAGGGGTATACGTATGGCTACACCTTC.

Note on this clonotype: A much larger clone lies a single base off, so this may be a read error. This rearrangement joins TRBV24-1 to TRBJ2-3, with 11 nucleotides matching TRBD1. Germline V gives CDR1 KGHDR, CDR2 SFDVKD. V trimming: 4 bases; J trimming: 3 bases; junction bases outside the gene matches: 8. This CDR3 comprises 17 residues. The CDR3 bases are TGTGCCACCAGTGACGCCGGGACAGGGGGAAGGACAGATACGCAGTATTTT. It yields the protein CATSDAGTGGRTDTQYF.

There are many counts of this clonotype. This chain links TRBV15 with TRBJ2-5; 8 bases line up with TRBD1. In germline, CDR1 is LNHNV, CDR2 YYDKDF (reference sequence). The V and J ends lost 2 bases and 4 bases, in that order; junction bases with no gene match: 9. This CDR3 contains 16 residues. CDR3 coding DNA: TGTGCCACCAGCAGACTTACAGGGGGTCTGGGAGAGACCCAGTACTTC. It specifies CATSRLTGGLGETQYF. The full variable domain, in which reference TRBV15 and TRBJ2-5 provide the parts outside the CDR3, is DAMVIQNPRYQVTQFGKPVTLSCSQTLNHNVMYWYQQKSSQAPKLLFHYYDKDFNNEADTPDNFQSRRPNTSFCFLDIRSPGLGDTAMYLCATSRLTGGLGETQYFGPGTRLLVL.

This clonotype was observed at least ten times. The chain employs TRBV7-6 and TRBJ2-3; 7 positions match TRBD2. The trim removed 1 base at V and 2 bases at J, leaving 6 bases unmatched. The germline gives CDR1 SGHVS, CDR2 FNYEAQ. The CDR3 covers 16 residues. The CDR3 bases are TGTGCCAGCAGCTTAGGGACCGGGGGGTACACAGATACGCAGTATTTT. Amino acids: CASSLGTGGYTDTQYF.

This clonotype was counted ten times or more. This rearrangement joins TRBV2 to TRBJ2-1; 7 bases align to TRBD2. Trimming at V came to 3 bases and at J to 4 bases, leaving 9 bases not matched to a gene. In germline, CDR1 is SNHLY, CDR2 FYNNEI. The CDR3 has 16 amino acids. As DNA, the CDR3 is TGTGCCAGCAGTGACAGTATGAGCGGGGAATACAATGAGCAGTTCTTC. It is translated as CASSDSMSGEYNEQFF.

This clonotype has a count of ten or more. This chain uses TRBV5-1 with TRBJ2-3, with TRBD1 matching 11 bases. The CDR3 covers 17 residues. Unmatched junction bases numbered 12, after V lost 3 bases and J lost 6 bases. Germline lookup yields CDR1 SGHRS and CDR2 YFSETQ. The CDR3 region is CASSSSPRTGGLDTQYF. Here the CDR3 DNA reads TGCGCCAGCAGCTCAAGTCCGAGGACAGGGGGCTTGGATACGCAGTATTTT.

This clonotype was counted many times. The chain links TRBV5-1 to TRBJ1-6; 7 bases are a match to TRBD1. Germline assignment: CDR1 SGHRS and CDR2 YFSETQ. This CDR3 region has 14 residues. The junction had 4 bases not matched to a gene; V was cut back by 3 bases and J by 7 bases. CDR3 coding DNA: TGCGCCAGCAGCTCCGGGACAGAGAATTCACCCCTCCACTTT. This translates into CASSSGTENSPLHF.

This clonotype was seen only a few times. The genes are TRBV12-3 or TRBV12-4 and TRBJ1-5; TRBD1 is a possible D gene (6 bases). With 3 bases removed from V and 0 bases from J, the gap between germline ends came to 15 bases. The CDR3 has 17 residues. The CDR3 region has the DNA TGTGCCAGCAGTTTTAACAGGGATTTTTATAGCAATCAGCCCCAGCATTTT. Translation: CASSFNRDFYSNQPQHF.